This T cell receptor (beta chain) stems from a study of blood T cell repertoires in COVID-19. CDR1 LGHDT and CDR2 YNNKEL come from the germline V gene (reference sequence). The CDR3 totals 14 residues. Trimming took off 4 bases at V and 3 bases at J, with 12 bases between the two ends. Repertoires were generated with immunoSEQ multiplex PCR, while TCRdb's copy carries only in-frame clones and drops some. This table has some 460,000 clones, about nine tenths appearing once. Recruitment covered over 20 US areas and drew participants whose ages spanned about 18 to 89 years. Clinical history as reported by participants underpinned cohort assignment.

The sequenced sample consisted of PBMCs or T cells enriched from blood (not recorded which). The TCR comes from a woman aged 18-29 years who had recovered from COVID-19. The gene calls are TRBV3-1 (or the pseudogene TRBV3-2) and TRBJ2-5; D perhaps matches TRBD1 (6 bases). The DNA for the CDR3 is TGTGCCAGCAGCCTATTTGGACAGAAAGAGACCCAGTACTTC. Residues: CASSLFGQKETQYF.